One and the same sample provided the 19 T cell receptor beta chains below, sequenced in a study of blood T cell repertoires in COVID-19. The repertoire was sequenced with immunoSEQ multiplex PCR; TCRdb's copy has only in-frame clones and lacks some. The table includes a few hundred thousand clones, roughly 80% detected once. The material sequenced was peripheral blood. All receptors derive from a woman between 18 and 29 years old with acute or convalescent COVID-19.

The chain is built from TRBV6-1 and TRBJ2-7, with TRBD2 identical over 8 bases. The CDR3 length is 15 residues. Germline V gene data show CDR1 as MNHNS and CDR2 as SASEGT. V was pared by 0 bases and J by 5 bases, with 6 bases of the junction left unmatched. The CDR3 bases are TGTGCCAGCAGTGAAGCCGGAAGCGGGAGTAACGAGCAGTACTTC. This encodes CASSEAGSGSNEQYF.

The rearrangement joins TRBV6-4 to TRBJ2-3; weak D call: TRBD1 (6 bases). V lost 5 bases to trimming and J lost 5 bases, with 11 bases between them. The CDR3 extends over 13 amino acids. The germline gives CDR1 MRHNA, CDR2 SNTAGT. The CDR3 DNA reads TGTGCCAGCAGTCGAGGGGGAGAAGATACGCAGTATTTT. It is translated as CASSRGGEDTQYF.

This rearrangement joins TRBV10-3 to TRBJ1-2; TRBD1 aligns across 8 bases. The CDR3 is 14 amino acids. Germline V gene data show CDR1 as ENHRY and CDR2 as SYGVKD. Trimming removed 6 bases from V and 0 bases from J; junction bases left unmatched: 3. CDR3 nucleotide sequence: TGTGCCATCAGAGAGGACAGGGCTAACTATGGCTACACCTTC. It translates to CAIREDRANYGYTF.

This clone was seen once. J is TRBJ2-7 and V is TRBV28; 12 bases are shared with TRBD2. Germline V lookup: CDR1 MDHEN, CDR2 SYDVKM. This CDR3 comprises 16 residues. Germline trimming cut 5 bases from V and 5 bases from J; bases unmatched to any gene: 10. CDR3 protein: CASSPSRTSGTDEQYF. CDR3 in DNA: TGTGCCAGCAGTCCATCGAGGACTAGCGGGACCGACGAGCAGTACTTC.

Written as DNA, the CDR3 is TGCAGCGCCGGGGGACTAGCGGGTTTCGGGAGCTCCTACGAGCAGTACTTC. Protein sequence: CSAGGLAGFGSSYEQYF. The rearrangement links TRBV29-1 to TRBJ2-7, with 12 bases that match TRBD2. V lost 7 bases to trimming and J lost 0 bases; unmatched junction nucleotides: 13. This CDR3 contains 17 residues. Germline CDR1 is SQVTM and CDR2 is ANQGSEA.

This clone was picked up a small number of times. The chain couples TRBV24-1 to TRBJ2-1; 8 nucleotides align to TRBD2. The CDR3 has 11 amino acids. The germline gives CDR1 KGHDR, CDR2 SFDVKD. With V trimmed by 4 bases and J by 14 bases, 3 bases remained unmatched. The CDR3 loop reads CATSEGLVKFF. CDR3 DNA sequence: TGTGCCACCAGTGAGGGACTAGTGAAGTTCTTC.

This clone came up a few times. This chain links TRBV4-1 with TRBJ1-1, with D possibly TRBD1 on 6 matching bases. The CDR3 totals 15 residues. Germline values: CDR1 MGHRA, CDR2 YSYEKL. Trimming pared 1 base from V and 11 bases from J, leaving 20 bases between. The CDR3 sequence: CASSQVHREGVEAFF. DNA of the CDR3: TGCGCCAGCAGCCAAGTCCACAGGGAGGGTGTCGAGGCTTTCTTT.

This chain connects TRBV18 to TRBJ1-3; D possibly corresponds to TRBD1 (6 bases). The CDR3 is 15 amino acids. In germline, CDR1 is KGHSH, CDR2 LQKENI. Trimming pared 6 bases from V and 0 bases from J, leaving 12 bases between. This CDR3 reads CASSPGQTSGNTIYF. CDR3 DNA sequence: TGTGCCAGCTCTCCCGGACAGACCTCTGGAAACACCATATATTTT.

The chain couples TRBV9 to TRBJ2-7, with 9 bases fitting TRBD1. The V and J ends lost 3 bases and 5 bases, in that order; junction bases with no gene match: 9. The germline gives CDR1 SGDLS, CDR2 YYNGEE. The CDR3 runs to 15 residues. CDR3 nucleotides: TGTGCCAGCAGCGCGGGACAGGGCGAGGTCCACGAGCAGTACTTC. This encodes CASSAGQGEVHEQYF.

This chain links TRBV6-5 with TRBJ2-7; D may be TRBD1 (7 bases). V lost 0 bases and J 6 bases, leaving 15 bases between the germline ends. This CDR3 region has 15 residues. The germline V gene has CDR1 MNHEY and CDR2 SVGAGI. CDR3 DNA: TGTGCCAGCAGTTACTCCGTAGGAGGGGGCGGCGAGCAGTACTTC. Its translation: CASSYSVGGGGEQYF.

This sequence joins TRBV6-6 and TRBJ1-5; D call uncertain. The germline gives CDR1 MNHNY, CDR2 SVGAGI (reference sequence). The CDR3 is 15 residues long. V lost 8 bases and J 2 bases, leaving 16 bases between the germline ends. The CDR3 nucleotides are TGTGCCAGCTCCCTGTCAAGCGCAGGCAATCAGCCCCAGCATTTT. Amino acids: CASSLSSAGNQPQHF.

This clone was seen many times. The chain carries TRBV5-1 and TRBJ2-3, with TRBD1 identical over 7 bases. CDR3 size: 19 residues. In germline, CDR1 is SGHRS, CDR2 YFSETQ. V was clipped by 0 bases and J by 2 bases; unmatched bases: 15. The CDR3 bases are TGCGCCAGCAGCTTGGGCCGAATAAGACAGGGCCACCTCACAGATACGCAGTATTTT. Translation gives CASSLGRIRQGHLTDTQYF.

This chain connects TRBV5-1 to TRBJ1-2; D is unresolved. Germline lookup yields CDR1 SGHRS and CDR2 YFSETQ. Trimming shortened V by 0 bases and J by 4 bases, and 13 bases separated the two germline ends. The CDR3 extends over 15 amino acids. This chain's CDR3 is CASSLEEGSLYGYTF. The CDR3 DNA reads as TGCGCCAGCAGCTTGGAAGAGGGCAGCCTCTATGGCTACACCTTC.

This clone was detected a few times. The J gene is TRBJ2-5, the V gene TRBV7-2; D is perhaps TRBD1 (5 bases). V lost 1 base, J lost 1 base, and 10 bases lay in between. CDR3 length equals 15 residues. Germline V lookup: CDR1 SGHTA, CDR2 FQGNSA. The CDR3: CASSLDPGPQETQYF. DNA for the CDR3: TGTGCCAGCAGCTTAGACCCAGGGCCCCAAGAGACCCAGTACTTC.

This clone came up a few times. The CDR3 DNA reads as TGTGCCAGCAGTTACGGGGACAGCGACTCCTACGAGCAGTACTTC. Its translation is CASSYGDSDSYEQYF. The gene calls are TRBV6-2 or TRBV6-3 and TRBJ2-7; 7 bases are a match to TRBD1. The trim removed 2 bases at V and 0 bases at J, leaving 4 bases unmatched. This CDR3 is 15 amino acids long. Germline V gene lookup returns CDR1 MNHEY and CDR2 SVGEGT.

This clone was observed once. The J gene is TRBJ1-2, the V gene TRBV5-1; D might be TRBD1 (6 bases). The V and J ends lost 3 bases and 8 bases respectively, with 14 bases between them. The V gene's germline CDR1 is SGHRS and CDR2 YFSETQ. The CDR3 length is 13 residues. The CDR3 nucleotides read TGCGCCAGCAGCTCCGCAGACAGGCGGGGCTACACCTTC. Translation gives CASSSADRRGYTF.

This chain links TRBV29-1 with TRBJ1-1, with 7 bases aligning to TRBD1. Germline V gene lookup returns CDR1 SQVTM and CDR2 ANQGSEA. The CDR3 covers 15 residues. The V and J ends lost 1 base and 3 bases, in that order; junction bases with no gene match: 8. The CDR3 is CSVEGWGQKYTEAFF. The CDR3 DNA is TGCAGCGTTGAAGGGTGGGGACAGAAATACACTGAAGCTTTCTTT.

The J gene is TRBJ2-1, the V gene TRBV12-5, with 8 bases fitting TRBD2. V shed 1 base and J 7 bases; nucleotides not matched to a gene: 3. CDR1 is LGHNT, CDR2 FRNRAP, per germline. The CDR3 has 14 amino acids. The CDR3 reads CASGLAGGVNEQFF. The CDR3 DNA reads TGTGCTAGTGGTTTGGCGGGAGGGGTAAATGAGCAGTTCTTC.

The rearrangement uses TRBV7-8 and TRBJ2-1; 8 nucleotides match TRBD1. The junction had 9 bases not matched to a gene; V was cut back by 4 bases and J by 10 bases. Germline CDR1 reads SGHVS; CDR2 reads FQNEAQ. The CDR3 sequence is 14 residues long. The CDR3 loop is CASSSARAGGEQFF. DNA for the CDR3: TGTGCCAGCAGCTCGGCCCGCGCAGGGGGCGAGCAGTTCTTC.